This T cell receptor (beta chain) was found in a study of vaccination effects on CD4 cells after COVID-19. Study at large: After the second dose, samples were taken at median day 72.

Per the germline V gene, CDR1 is MNHEY and CDR2 is SVGAGI. This CDR3 comprises 15 residues. Trimming left V 0 bases short and J 3 bases short, with 11 bases between. Profiling relied on immunoSEQ multiplex PCR, and the TCRdb table lists in-frame clones only, not all of them. The sample includes around 67,000 clones, around 80% of them seen just once. Concerning this clone: Its target is unknown.

Antigen-specific CD4+ T cells were expanded (with viral peptide pools) by the ViraFEST assay ahead of sequencing. Scientists isolated CD4+ T cells after an approximately ten-day culture period ended. It was two doses of either the BNT162b2 or mRNA-1273 vaccine that participants received. Vaccinated participants had no history of SARS-CoV-2 infection and tested negative for nucleocapsid antibodies. IL-2 medium supplanted half the medium on days 3 and 7. The clonotype originates from a human donor who received a COVID-19 vaccine. The chain uses TRBV6-5 and TRBJ1-2; tentatively, D is TRBD1 (6 bases). The sample was CD4+ T cells from PBMCs cultured with HCoV-229E spike peptides, taken after COVID-19 vaccination. CDR3 loop: CASSYSRGGYYGYTF. The CDR3 region has the DNA TGTGCCAGCAGTTACTCGCGGGGGGGCTACTATGGCTACACCTTC.